These 29 T cell receptor beta chains came from one sample sequenced in a study of T cell responses to AZD1222 COVID-19 vaccine. TCRdb's copy holds only in-frame clones and misses some; the assay was immunoSEQ multiplex PCR. The sample has approximately 84,000 clones, over 75% seen once. The sequencing here drew on peripheral blood, taken on day 0 of AZD1222 vaccination. Every receptor here comes from an adult in good health.

V is TRBV27 and J is TRBJ2-4; D tentatively reads TRBD1 or TRBD2 (5 bases each). This CDR3 spans 14 amino acids. Trimming took off 2 bases at V and 7 bases at J, with 12 bases between the two ends. Germline CDR1 and CDR2: MNHEY and SMNVEV (reference sequence). In DNA form, the CDR3 reads TGTGCCAGCAGTTTAGTGGCTCGGGGCAACATTCAGTACTTC. Amino acid sequence: CASSLVARGNIQYF.

The rearrangement uses TRBV6-1 and TRBJ2-1; possibly TRBD1 for D (5 bases). With 1 base removed from V and 6 bases from J, the gap between germline ends came to 7 bases. The CDR3 is made up of 13 amino acids. Germline V gene data show CDR1 as MNHNS and CDR2 as SASEGT. Written as DNA, the CDR3 is TGTGCCAGCAGTGAAGTAAGGGGCAATGAGCAGTTCTTC. This sequence encodes CASSEVRGNEQFF.

The CDR3 DNA is TGTGCCAGCAGTTCCGAGGGCTATAGCAATCAGCCCCAGCATTTT. It encodes CASSSEGYSNQPQHF. The chain has TRBV27 and TRBJ1-5; no firm D call. The CDR3 has 15 amino acids. CDR1 and CDR2 from the germline V gene are MNHEY and SMNVEV (reference sequence). Trimming took off 4 bases at V and 0 bases at J, with 10 bases between the two ends.

The CDR3 bases are TGTGCCAGCGGTAGACAGGCTGTCGGTGAAAAACTGTTTTTT. Translation: CASGRQAVGEKLFF. The genes are TRBV2 and TRBJ1-4; a weak D match, TRBD1 (6 bases). V was cut by 8 bases and J by 7 bases, with 17 bases left in between. This CDR3 region has 14 residues. Looked up from germline, CDR1 is SNHLY and CDR2 is FYNNEI.

The rearrangement uses TRBV19 and TRBJ2-1; no clear D. The V and J ends lost 5 bases and 5 bases respectively, with 19 bases between them. The CDR3 extends over 16 amino acids. Per the germline V gene, CDR1 is LNHDA and CDR2 is SQIVND (reference sequence). The DNA of the CDR3 is TGTGCCAGTAGTCAAAGAACCGGGCGGTTACACAATGAGCAGTTCTTC. It encodes CASSQRTGRLHNEQFF.

V usage is TRBV5-1 and J usage is TRBJ2-5; weak D call: TRBD1 (5 bases). Trimming removed 1 base at V and 2 bases at J, with 6 bases between. CDR1 and CDR2 (germline): SGHRS, YFSETQ. The CDR3 length is 13 residues. This chain's CDR3 is CASSLSGQETQYF. CDR3 bases: TGCGCCAGCAGCTTGTCAGGGCAAGAGACCCAGTACTTC.

The chain links TRBV30 to TRBJ2-7, with D possibly matching TRBD2 (7 bases). Trimming took 4 bases from V and 3 from J, leaving 19 bases between them. Germline CDR1 GTSNPN, CDR2 SVGIG (reference sequence). The CDR3 covers 15 residues. The CDR3 region has the DNA TGTGCCTGGAATCAGTTCGCGGGGGCGAGCTACGAGCAGTACTTC. Its translation is CAWNQFAGASYEQYF. The full variable domain, in which reference TRBV30 and TRBJ2-7 provide the parts outside the CDR3, is SQTIHQWPATLVQPVGSPLSLECTVEGTSNPNLYWYRQAAGRGLQLLFYSVGIGQISSEVPQNLSASRPQDRQFILSSKKLLLSDSGFYLCAWNQFAGASYEQYFGPGTRLTVT.

The V gene is TRBV27, the J gene TRBJ1-6; D is unresolved. Trimming pared 2 bases from V and 7 bases from J, leaving 21 bases between. The CDR3 totals 18 residues. Germline assignment: CDR1 MNHEY and CDR2 SMNVEV (reference sequence). The CDR3: CASSLGSMGSGLNSPLHF. CDR3 DNA sequence: TGTGCCAGCAGTTTAGGGTCTATGGGTTCTGGCTTGAATTCACCCCTCCACTTT.

The chain has TRBV10-1 and TRBJ1-5; possibly TRBD1 for D (5 bases). The CDR3 has 13 amino acids. V was trimmed by 4 bases and J by 4 bases, leaving 8 bases between them. Looked up from germline, CDR1 is WNHNN and CDR2 is SYGVQD (reference sequence). The CDR3 DNA reads as TGCGCCAGCAGTGGTTCAGGGAATCAGCCCCAGCATTTT. Amino acids: CASSGSGNQPQHF.

The J gene is TRBJ1-2, the V gene TRBV7-2; the D gene is possibly TRBD1 (6 bases). This CDR3 comprises 14 residues. Trimming cost V 7 bases and J 8 bases, with 20 bases left between them. CDR1 is SGHTA, CDR2 FQGNSA, per germline. CDR3 region: CASNLWEGGVGYTF. CDR3 nucleotide sequence: TGTGCCAGCAATTTATGGGAAGGGGGAGTCGGCTACACCTTC.

The CDR3 DNA sequence: TGCGCCAGCAGTCCTAGGGGGACAGGGAAGAACACCGGGGAGCTGTTTTTT. Translation: CASSPRGTGKNTGELFF. The J gene is TRBJ2-2, the V gene TRBV5-1; the match to TRBD1 covers 9 bases. The V segment lost 5 bases and the J segment 1 base; nucleotides outside the gene matches: 9. The CDR3 runs to 17 residues. Per the germline V gene, CDR1 is SGHRS and CDR2 is YFSETQ. Together with reference TRBV5-1 and TRBJ2-2, the CDR3 gives the full variable domain: KAGVTQTPRYLIKTRGQQVTLSCSPISGHRSVSWYQQTPGQGLQFLFEYFSETQRNKGNFPGRFSGRQFSNSRSEMNVSTLELGDSALYLCASSPRGTGKNTGELFFGEGSRLTVL.

J is TRBJ2-3 and V is TRBV6-4; 10 bases are a match to TRBD2. The CDR3 length is 16 residues. Germline V gene lookup returns CDR1 MRHNA and CDR2 SNTAGT. With 2 bases clipped from V and 0 bases from J, the junction kept 2 bases outside the gene matches. CDR3: CASSDGLADSTDTQYF. CDR3 bases: TGTGCCAGCAGTGACGGACTAGCGGATAGCACAGATACGCAGTATTTT.

The chain recombines TRBV19 with TRBJ2-1; 13 bases agree with TRBD2. Germline V gene data show CDR1 as LNHDA and CDR2 as SQIVND (reference sequence). V was pared by 3 bases and J by 7 bases, with 6 bases of the junction left unmatched. This CDR3 region has 16 residues. CDR3 residues: CASSITGLAGLNEQFF. For the CDR3, the DNA is TGTGCCAGTAGTATTACGGGACTAGCGGGATTGAATGAGCAGTTCTTC. Full variable domain (rest looked up from reference TRBV19 and TRBJ2-1): DGGITQSPKYLFRKEGQNVTLSCEQNLNHDAMYWYRQDPGQGLRLIYYSQIVNDFQKGDIAEGYSVSREKKESFPLTVTSAQKNPTAFYLCASSITGLAGLNEQFFGPGTRLTVL.

This clone was observed a few times. The chain couples TRBV7-8 to TRBJ2-1, with D perhaps TRBD2 (5 bases). This CDR3 contains 15 residues. The V end was cut by 4 bases, the J end by 1 base, with 11 bases between. Per germline, CDR1 SGHVS and CDR2 FQNEAQ. CDR3 sequence: CASSSTRESYNEQFF. CDR3 in DNA: TGTGCCAGCAGCTCTACGAGGGAGTCCTACAATGAGCAGTTCTTC.

The chain couples TRBV7-2 to TRBJ2-1; 8 bases agree with TRBD2. Germline CDR1 and CDR2: SGHTA and FQGNSA. J gave up 6 bases and V 5 bases, and 6 bases lay outside the gene matches. The CDR3 sequence is 14 residues long. CDR3 nucleotides: TGTGCCAGCAGCACCTCCGGGACTAGCAATGAGCAGTTCTTC. This encodes CASSTSGTSNEQFF. Full variable domain (remainder filled in from reference TRBV7-2 and TRBJ2-1): GAGVSQSPSNKVTEKGKDVELRCDPISGHTALYWYRQSLGQGLEFLIYFQGNSAPDKSGLPSDRFSAERTGGSVSTLTIQRTQQEDSAVYLCASSTSGTSNEQFFGPGTRLTVL.

The gene calls are TRBV5-1 and TRBJ2-1, with D perhaps given as TRBD1 or TRBD2 (6 bases each). V dropped 4 bases and J dropped 5 bases, with 13 bases sitting between them. This CDR3 is built from 14 residues. Germline CDR1 is SGHRS and CDR2 is YFSETQ. The CDR3 coding sequence is TGCGCCAGCAGCCACGGGGGACAAAACAATGAGCAGTTCTTC. It is translated as CASSHGGQNNEQFF.

This clone was counted a few times. The chain is built from TRBV21-1 and TRBJ2-1; whether TRBD2, the table's D call, matches the DNA was not checked. TRBV21-1 is an annotated pseudogene. CDR3 length equals 20 residues. The CDR3 is CASSNPGRLAGGRSYNEQFF. DNA for the CDR3: TGTGCCAGCAGCAACCCTGGTAGGCTAGCGGGAGGAAGGTCCTACAATGAGCAGTTCTTC.

This chain uses TRBV24-1 with TRBJ2-1; 9 bases are a match to TRBD1. J lost 4 bases, V lost 4 bases, and 13 bases had no gene match. Germline assignment: CDR1 KGHDR and CDR2 SFDVKD. The CDR3 runs 18 residues. The CDR3 DNA sequence: TGTGCCACCAGTGACAACTTCCCGGGACAGGGAAAGTACAATGAGCAGTTCTTC. Protein product: CATSDNFPGQGKYNEQFF.

The J gene is TRBJ2-3, the V gene TRBV25-1, with D maybe TRBD1 (5 bases). Germline V lookup: CDR1 MGHDK, CDR2 SYGVNS. V lost 1 base to trimming and J lost 0 bases, with 11 bases between them. The CDR3 totals 16 residues. The CDR3 loop reads CASSESGRASTDTQYF. The DNA for the CDR3 is TGTGCCAGCAGTGAATCGGGCAGGGCTAGCACAGATACGCAGTATTTT.

The chain recombines TRBV11-2 with TRBJ1-1, with D uncertain. The CDR3 totals 12 residues. V was cut by 1 base and J by 8 bases, with 8 bases left in between. The germline V gene encodes CDR1 SGHAT and CDR2 FQNNGV. The CDR3 region is CASSLGATEAFF. As DNA, the CDR3 is TGTGCCAGCAGCTTAGGGGCCACAGAAGCTTTCTTT.

The CDR3 bases are TGTGCCAGCAGCCAGGACAGGGGAGGCACTGAAGCTTTCTTT. It is translated as CASSQDRGGTEAFF. The chain carries TRBV6-6 and TRBJ1-1; 9 nucleotides align to TRBD1. The ends lost 6 bases at V and 4 bases at J; junction bases unmatched: 6. CDR3 length equals 14 residues. The germline V gene encodes CDR1 MNHNY and CDR2 SVGAGI (reference sequence).

The rearrangement uses TRBV5-6 and TRBJ2-3; D may be TRBD2 (6 bases). Between the trimmed V and J ends, which lost 4 bases and 4 bases, there was a span of 16 bases. CDR1 is SGHDT, CDR2 YYEEEE, per germline. CDR3 length: 15 residues. The chain's CDR3 is CASSLGGWRADTQYF. The CDR3 coding sequence is TGTGCCAGCAGCCTTGGCGGGTGGAGGGCAGATACGCAGTATTTT.

The CDR3 reads CASSSVVGRTISNYGYTF. In DNA form, the CDR3 reads TGCGCCAGCAGCTCGGTCGTGGGACGGACCATTTCTAACTATGGCTACACCTTC. V gene TRBV5-1 combines with J gene TRBJ1-2, with D possibly being TRBD1 (5 bases). CDR3 size: 18 residues. V lost 3 bases and J 0 bases, leaving 21 bases between the germline ends. Germline CDR1 is SGHRS and CDR2 is YFSETQ.

The chain joins TRBV5-4 to TRBJ1-2, with D possibly matching TRBD1 (6 bases). Germline CDR1 is SGHNT and CDR2 is YYREEE (reference sequence). V gave up 0 bases and J gave up 8 bases, with 17 bases separating them. The CDR3 spans 15 residues. The CDR3 is CASSLAIRAGDGYTF. CDR3 bases: TGTGCCAGCAGCTTGGCTATTCGGGCAGGGGACGGCTACACCTTC.

The V call is TRBV9, the J call TRBJ2-1, with 8 bases matching TRBD2. Trimming at V came to 2 bases and at J to 10 bases, leaving 8 bases not matched to a gene. The germline CDR1 and CDR2 sequences are SGDLS and YYNGEE. This CDR3 contains 14 residues. The CDR3 loop is CASSVPLAGGEQFF. The CDR3 DNA is TGTGCCAGCAGCGTGCCCCTAGCGGGCGGAGAGCAGTTCTTC.

The CDR3 region has the DNA TGTGCCAGCAGCTTTGGGGACACAACTAATGAAAAACTGTTTTTT. It specifies CASSFGDTTNEKLFF. This chain uses TRBV7-2 with TRBJ1-4, with D tentatively TRBD1 (6 bases). Deletions cut 3 bases from V and 0 bases from J, with 8 bases between. This CDR3 has 15 amino acids. CDR1 is SGHTA and CDR2 is FQGNSA in the germline V gene.

The rearrangement joins TRBV2 to TRBJ1-2, with D tentatively TRBD1 (5 bases). V was shortened by 6 bases and J by 14 bases, with 16 bases between the two germline ends. This CDR3 has 11 residues. Germline CDR1 and CDR2: SNHLY and FYNNEI. The CDR3 bases are TGTGCCAGCAGATCGGGACTCCTTGCAACCTTC. It codes for CASRSGLLATF.

The gene calls are TRBV6-5 and TRBJ1-2; tentative D call: TRBD1 (5 bases). This CDR3 comprises 16 residues. In germline, CDR1 is MNHEY, CDR2 SVGAGI. Trimming took off 4 bases at V and 2 bases at J, with 17 bases between the two ends. In DNA form, the CDR3 reads TGTGCCAGCAGTTCGGTGGGGGAGCTAGTAAACTATGGCTACACCTTC. This gives the protein CASSSVGELVNYGYTF.

The rearrangement uses TRBV12-3 or TRBV12-4 and TRBJ1-6; D is ambiguous. Trimming took 6 bases from V and 1 from J, leaving 4 bases between them. The CDR3 is 13 residues long. CDR3 DNA: TGTGCCAGCAGCAGTTCCTATAATTCACCCCTCCACTTT. Its translation: CASSSSYNSPLHF.